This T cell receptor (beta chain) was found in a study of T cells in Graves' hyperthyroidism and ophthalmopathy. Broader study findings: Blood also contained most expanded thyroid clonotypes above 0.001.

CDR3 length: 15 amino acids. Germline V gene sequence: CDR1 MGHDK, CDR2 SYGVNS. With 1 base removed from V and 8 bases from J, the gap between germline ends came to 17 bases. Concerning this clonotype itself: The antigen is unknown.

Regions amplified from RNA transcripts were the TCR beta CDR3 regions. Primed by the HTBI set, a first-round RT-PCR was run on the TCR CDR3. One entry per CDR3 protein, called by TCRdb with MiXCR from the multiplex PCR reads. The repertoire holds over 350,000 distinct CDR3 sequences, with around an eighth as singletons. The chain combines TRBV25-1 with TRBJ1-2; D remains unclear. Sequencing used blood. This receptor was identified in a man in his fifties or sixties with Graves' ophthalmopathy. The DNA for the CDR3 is TGTGCCAGCAGTGAATCTTTTAGAGGGTTGAACGGCTACACCTTC. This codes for CASSESFRGLNGYTF.